Reported below is one T cell receptor beta chain. CDR1 and CDR2 from the germline V gene are LNHDA and SQIVND (reference sequence). This CDR3 has 14 amino acids. Trimming removed 3 bases from V and 2 bases from J, with 10 bases in between. Survey-level TCR beta sequencing used the immunoSEQ assay. Assay used: immunoSEQ multiplex PCR; TCRdb lists only in-frame clones, some missing. Of under 65,000 clones in the sample, approximately 93% are singletons; the top ten hold approximately 12%. The source material was PBMCs. This chain uses TRBV19 with TRBJ1-2; D is ambiguous. The origin of this receptor is a man in his forties with rheumatoid arthritis. The CDR3 sequence: CASSILGPNYGYTF. In DNA, the CDR3 is TGTGCCAGTAGTATTCTGGGCCCGAACTATGGCTACACCTTC.